This TCR beta chain was documented in a study of blood T cell repertoires in COVID-19. Study-level background: Samples taken during acute and convalescent COVID-19 were collected in the United States, Italy and Spain. Nucleic acid was either cDNA or gDNA, and it came from T cells, B-cell-depleted T cells, or PBMCs.

This CDR3 spans 15 amino acids. V lost 1 base and J 0 bases, leaving 9 bases between the germline ends. Per the germline V gene, CDR1 is SGHVS and CDR2 is FNYEAQ. In the original workflow: Reference gene primer amplification in the assay estimated nucleated cell counts. The method was immunoSEQ multiplex PCR; TCRdb's version includes in-frame clones alone and lacks a portion of them. That table is the source of V, J and clone size, and D and trimming were worked out from the DNA. The data contain 200,000 to 250,000 clones, roughly 85% of them singletons. The sample consisted of peripheral blood. The sequence derives from a woman aged 18-30 years who had recovered from COVID-19. The chain links TRBV7-6 to TRBJ1-1; D is perhaps TRBD1 (6 bases). The CDR3 DNA follows: TGTGCCAGCAGCTTAGATTGGGACATGAACACTGAAGCTTTCTTT. As protein: CASSLDWDMNTEAFF.